These 6 T cell receptor beta chains share one sample of origin, sequenced in a study of T cell changes during pregnancy in multiple sclerosis. Assay used: immunoSEQ multiplex PCR; TCRdb lists only in-frame clones, some missing. The sample has some 47,000 clones; 85% to 90% are singletons. Sample: CD8+ T cells from peripheral blood mononuclear cells, taken in the second trimester of pregnancy. Receptor source: a female donor with multiple sclerosis, enrolled in a pregnancy study.

The chain combines TRBV28 with TRBJ2-3; perhaps TRBD2 as D (5 bases). CDR3 length equals 12 residues. Trimming cost V 6 bases and J 6 bases, with 10 bases left between them. Germline assignment: CDR1 MDHEN and CDR2 SYDVKM. The CDR3 is CASRHSADTQYF. Written as DNA, the CDR3 is TGTGCCAGCAGACATAGCGCCGATACGCAGTATTTT.

This clone was detected only a few times. The V gene is TRBV9, the J gene TRBJ2-5; tentatively, D is TRBD1 (6 bases). The CDR3 covers 15 residues. The V gene's germline CDR1 is SGDLS and CDR2 YYNGEE. The germline V and J ends were trimmed by 0 bases and 5 bases, with 14 bases remaining between them. CDR3 region: CASSVGQDSGETQYF. The DNA for the CDR3 is TGTGCCAGCAGCGTAGGACAGGACTCAGGGGAGACCCAGTACTTC.

This chain connects TRBV5-6 to TRBJ2-1; TRBD1 aligns across 7 bases. The CDR3 is made up of 18 amino acids. In germline, CDR1 is SGHDT, CDR2 YYEEEE. V shed 3 bases and J 0 bases; nucleotides not matched to a gene: 12. In DNA form, the CDR3 reads TGTGCCAGCAGCTCGATAATGGGTGGGACAGCCTCCTACAATGAGCAGTTCTTC. This codes for CASSSIMGGTASYNEQFF. The whole variable domain, remainder taken from reference TRBV5-6 and TRBJ2-1, is DAGVTQSPTHLIKTRGQQVTLRCSPKSGHDTVSWYQQALGQGPQFIFQYYEEEERQRGNFPDRFSGHQFPNYSSELNVNALLLGDSALYLCASSSIMGGTASYNEQFFGPGTRLTVL.

This sequence joins TRBV4-1 and TRBJ1-5, with D tentatively TRBD1 (5 bases). The CDR3 contains 15 residues. The germline gives CDR1 MGHRA, CDR2 YSYEKL. Trimming shortened V by 1 base and J by 7 bases, and 14 bases separated the two germline ends. As DNA, the CDR3 is TGCGCCAGCAGCCAAGTATGGGCAGGGAGGCAGCCCCAGCATTTT. Residues: CASSQVWAGRQPQHF.

This clone was seen once. The chain is built from TRBV18 and TRBJ2-1; tentatively, D is TRBD2 (5 bases). Between the trimmed V and J ends, which lost 0 bases and 6 bases, there was a span of 15 bases. The CDR3 totals 16 residues. The germline gives CDR1 KGHSH, CDR2 LQKENI. CDR3 nucleotide sequence: TGTGCCAGCTCACCACCGGGCCGGGGTTCCCTCAATGAGCAGTTCTTC. Protein sequence: CASSPPGRGSLNEQFF.

The chain is built from TRBV2 and TRBJ2-1; D remains ambiguous. V lost 1 base and J lost 4, with 8 bases in between. The germline V gene encodes CDR1 SNHLY and CDR2 FYNNEI. The CDR3 spans 14 residues. CDR3 in DNA: TGTGCCAGCAGTGAAGGTATGGAGTACAATGAGCAGTTCTTC. This translates into CASSEGMEYNEQFF.